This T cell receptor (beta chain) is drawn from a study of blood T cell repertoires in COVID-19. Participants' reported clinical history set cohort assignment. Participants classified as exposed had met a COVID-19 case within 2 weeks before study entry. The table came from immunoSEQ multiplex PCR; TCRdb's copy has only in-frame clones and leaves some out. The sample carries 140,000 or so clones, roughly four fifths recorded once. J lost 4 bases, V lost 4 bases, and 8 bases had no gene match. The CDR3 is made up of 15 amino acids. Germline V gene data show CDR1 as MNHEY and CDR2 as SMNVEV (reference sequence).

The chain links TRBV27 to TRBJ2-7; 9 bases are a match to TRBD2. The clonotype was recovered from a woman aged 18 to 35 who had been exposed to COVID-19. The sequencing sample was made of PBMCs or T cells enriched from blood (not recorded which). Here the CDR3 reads CASSYRGLAGYEQYF. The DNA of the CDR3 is TGTGCCAGCAGTTATCGGGGACTAGCAGGATACGAGCAGTACTTC.